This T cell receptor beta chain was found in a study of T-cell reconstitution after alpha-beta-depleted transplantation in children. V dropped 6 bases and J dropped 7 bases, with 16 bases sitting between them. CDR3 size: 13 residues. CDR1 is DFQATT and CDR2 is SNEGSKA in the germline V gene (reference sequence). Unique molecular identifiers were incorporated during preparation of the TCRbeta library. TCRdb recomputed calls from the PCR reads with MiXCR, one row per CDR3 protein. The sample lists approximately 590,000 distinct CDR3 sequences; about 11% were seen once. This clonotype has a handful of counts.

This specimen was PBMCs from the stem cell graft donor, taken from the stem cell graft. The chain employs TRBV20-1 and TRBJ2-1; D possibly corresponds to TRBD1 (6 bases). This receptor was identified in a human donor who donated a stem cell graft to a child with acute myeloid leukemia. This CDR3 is CSASRQGRNEQFF. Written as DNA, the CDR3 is TGCAGTGCATCGCGCCAGGGGAGAAATGAGCAGTTCTTC.